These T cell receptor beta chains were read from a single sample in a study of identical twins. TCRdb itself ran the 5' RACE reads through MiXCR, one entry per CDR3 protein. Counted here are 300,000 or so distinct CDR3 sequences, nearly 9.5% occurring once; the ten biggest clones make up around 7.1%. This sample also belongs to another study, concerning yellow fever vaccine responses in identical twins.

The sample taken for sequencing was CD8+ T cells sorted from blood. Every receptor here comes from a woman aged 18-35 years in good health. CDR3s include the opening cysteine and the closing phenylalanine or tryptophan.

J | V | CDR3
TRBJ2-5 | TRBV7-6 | CASSSRTGAETQYF
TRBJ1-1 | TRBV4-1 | CASSQDENTEAFF
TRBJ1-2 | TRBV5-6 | CASSLGRTYGYTF
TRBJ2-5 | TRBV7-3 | CASSNGLEETQYF
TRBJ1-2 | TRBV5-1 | CASSPGQKMIYGYTF
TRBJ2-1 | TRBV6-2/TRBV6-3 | CASSYVLAGKNEQFF
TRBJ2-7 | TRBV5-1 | CASSLSWDRDEQYF
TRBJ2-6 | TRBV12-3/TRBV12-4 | CASCTLSGANVLTF
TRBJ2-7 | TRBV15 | CATSRNSSTYEQYF
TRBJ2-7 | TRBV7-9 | CASSPQPEREQYF
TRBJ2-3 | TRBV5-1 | CASSSLPRDSSTDTQYF
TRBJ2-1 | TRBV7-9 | CASINTAGGPSQFF
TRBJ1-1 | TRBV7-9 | CASSFPRDAAGTEAFF
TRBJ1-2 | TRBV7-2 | CASSGGRIYGYTF
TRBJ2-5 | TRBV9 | CASSLFSGNQETQYF
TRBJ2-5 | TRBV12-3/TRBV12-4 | CASSFGREETQYF
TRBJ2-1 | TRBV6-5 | CASSYWEGTGGYEQFF
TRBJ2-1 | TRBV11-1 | CASSNTVQSPRPTGYNEQFF
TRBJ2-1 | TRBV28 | CASSLEGVPYNEQFF
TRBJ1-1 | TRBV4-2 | CASSPTGTENTEAFF
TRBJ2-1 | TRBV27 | CASTTGSYNEQFF
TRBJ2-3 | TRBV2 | CASSPPYDRDTQYF
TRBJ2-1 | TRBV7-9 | CASSLDSSGRGGNEQFF
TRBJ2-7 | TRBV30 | CAWNGGFYEQYF
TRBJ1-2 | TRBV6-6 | CASGGRANGYTF
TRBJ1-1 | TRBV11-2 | CASSSTGPWAFF
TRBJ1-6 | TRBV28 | CASSLGRQGMGLYLHF
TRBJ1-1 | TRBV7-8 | CASSTSRGMNTEAFF
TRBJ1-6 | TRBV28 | CASSLVAGSYNSPLHF
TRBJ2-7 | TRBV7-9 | CASSDQGRAYEQYF
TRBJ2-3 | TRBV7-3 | CASSSKLSSGGLFYTDTQYF
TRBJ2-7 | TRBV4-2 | CASSQVRGLVSSEQYF
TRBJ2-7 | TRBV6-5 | CASSYVEQAWYVQYF
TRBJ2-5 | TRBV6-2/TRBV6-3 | CASSRETQYF
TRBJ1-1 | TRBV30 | CAWSDGSNTEAFF
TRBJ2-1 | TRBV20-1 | CSQLSYNEQFF
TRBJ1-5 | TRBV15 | CATSREGGRNQPQHF
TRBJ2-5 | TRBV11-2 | CASSLGNLWEETQYF
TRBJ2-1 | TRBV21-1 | CASSRLAVYNEQFF
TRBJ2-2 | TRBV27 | CASSFIQANTGELFF
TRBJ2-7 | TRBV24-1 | CATSDTPWSGRGYEQYF
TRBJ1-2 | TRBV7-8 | CASSMEDSNGYTF
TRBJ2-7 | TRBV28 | CASSTDRGAYEQYF
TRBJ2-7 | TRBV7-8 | CASSSRVGRGSSYEQYF
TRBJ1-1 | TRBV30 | CAWSEQQGRAFF
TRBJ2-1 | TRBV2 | CATKGVEQFF
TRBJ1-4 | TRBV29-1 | CSVAQGGEKLFF
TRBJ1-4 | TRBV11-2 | CASSLGQAPSRYNEKLFF
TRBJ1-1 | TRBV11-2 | CASSPPYTAGPEAFF
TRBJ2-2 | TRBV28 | CASSFRLAGVTGELFF
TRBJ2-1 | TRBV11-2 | CASSLPSGNYNEQFF
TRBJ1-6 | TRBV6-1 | CASRWTGKNSPLHF
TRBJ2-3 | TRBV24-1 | CATKARDREADTQYF
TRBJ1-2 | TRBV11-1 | CASSLLTANYGYTF
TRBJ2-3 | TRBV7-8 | CASGAAGGLSTDTQYF
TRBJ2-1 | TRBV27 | CASSFQETYNEQFF
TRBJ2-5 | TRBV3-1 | CASSQAPFQETQYF
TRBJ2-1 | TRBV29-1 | CSVRTGPANEQFF
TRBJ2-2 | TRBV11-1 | CASSLGLLAEAANTGELFF